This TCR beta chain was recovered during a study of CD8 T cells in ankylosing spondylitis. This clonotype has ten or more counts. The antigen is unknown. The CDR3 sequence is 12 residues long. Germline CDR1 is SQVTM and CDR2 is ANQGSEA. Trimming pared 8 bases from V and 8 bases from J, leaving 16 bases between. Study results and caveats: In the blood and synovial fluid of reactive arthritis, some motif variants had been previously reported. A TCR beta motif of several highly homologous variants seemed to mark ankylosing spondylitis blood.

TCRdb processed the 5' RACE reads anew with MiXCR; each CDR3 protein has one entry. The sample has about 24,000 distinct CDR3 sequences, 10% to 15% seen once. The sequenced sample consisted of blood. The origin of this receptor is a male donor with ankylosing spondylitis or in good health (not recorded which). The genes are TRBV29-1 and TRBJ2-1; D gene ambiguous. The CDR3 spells CSTRPGGHEQFF. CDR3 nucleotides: TGCAGCACGAGACCCGGTGGGCATGAGCAGTTCTTC.